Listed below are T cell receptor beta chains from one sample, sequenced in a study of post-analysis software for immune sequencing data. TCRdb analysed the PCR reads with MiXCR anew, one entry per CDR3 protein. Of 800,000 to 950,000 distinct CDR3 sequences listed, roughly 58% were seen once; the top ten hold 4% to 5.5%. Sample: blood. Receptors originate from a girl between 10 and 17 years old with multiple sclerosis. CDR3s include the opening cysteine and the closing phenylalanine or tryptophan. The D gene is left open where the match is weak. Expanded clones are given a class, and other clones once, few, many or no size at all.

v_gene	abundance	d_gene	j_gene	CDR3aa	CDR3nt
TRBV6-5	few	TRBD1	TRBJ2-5	CASSSGQFETQYF	TGTGCCAGCAGTTCGGGACAGTTCGAGACCCAGTACTTC
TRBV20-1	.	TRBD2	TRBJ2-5	CSARPRLAGVWETQYF	TGCAGTGCTAGACCAAGACTAGCGGGAGTTTGGGAGACCCAGTACTTC
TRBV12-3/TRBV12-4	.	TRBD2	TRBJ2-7	CASSSRGDLSEQYF	TGTGCCAGCAGTTCTCGGGGGGACTTGAGCGAGCAGTACTTC
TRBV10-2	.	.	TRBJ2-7	CASSYPGPNEQYF	TGCGCCAGCAGTTACCCGGGACCGAACGAGCAGTACTTC
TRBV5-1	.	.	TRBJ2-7	CASRRSGALYEQYF	TGCGCCAGCAGAAGGTCGGGCGCGCTGTACGAGCAGTACTTC
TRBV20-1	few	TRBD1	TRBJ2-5	CSARDSPTGRETQYF	TGCAGTGCTAGAGATAGCCCGACAGGGCGGGAGACCCAGTACTTC
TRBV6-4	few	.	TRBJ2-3	CASSDSRGADTQYF	TGTGCCAGCAGTGACTCCCGGGGTGCAGATACGCAGTATTTT
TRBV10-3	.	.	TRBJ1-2	CAISEGIHGYTF	TGTGCCATCAGTGAGGGGATCCATGGCTACACCTTC
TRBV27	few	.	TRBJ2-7	CASSSSAYEQYF	TGTGCCAGCAGTTCCAGCGCCTACGAGCAGTACTTC
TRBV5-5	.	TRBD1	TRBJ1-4	CASSVTGGEEKLFF	TGTGCCAGCAGCGTGACAGGGGGTGAAGAAAAACTGTTTTTT
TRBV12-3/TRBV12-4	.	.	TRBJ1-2	CASSLDNRVGGYTF	TGTGCCAGCAGTTTAGATAACAGGGTAGGGGGCTACACCTTC
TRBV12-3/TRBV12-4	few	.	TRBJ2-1	CASSLAGYGEQFF	TGTGCCAGCAGCCTTGCGGGGTACGGTGAGCAGTTCTTC
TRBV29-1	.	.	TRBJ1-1	CSEKTGITEAFF	TGCAGCGAAAAAACAGGGATCACTGAAGCTTTCTTT
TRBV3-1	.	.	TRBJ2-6	CASSQDQGVGANVLTF	TGTGCCAGCAGCCAAGATCAAGGGGTTGGGGCCAACGTCCTGACTTTC
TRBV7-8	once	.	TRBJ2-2	CASSPVQRLGTGELFF	TGTGCCAGCAGCCCAGTCCAGCGGTTGGGCACCGGGGAGCTGTTTTTT
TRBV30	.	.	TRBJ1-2	CAWGSTGRYGYTF	TGTGCCTGGGGCTCGACAGGCCGATATGGCTACACCTTC
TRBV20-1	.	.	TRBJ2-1	CSARLGAGSYNEQFF	TGCAGTGCTAGACTGGGGGCAGGCTCCTACAATGAGCAGTTCTTC
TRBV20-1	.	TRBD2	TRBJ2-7	CSASLARYYEQYF	TGCAGTGCTTCACTAGCGAGGTACTACGAGCAGTACTTC
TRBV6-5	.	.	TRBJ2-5	CASRRTPGGLEETQYF	TGTGCCAGCAGGCGTACTCCGGGGGGCCTCGAAGAGACCCAGTACTTC
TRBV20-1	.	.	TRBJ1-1	CSASPGKRAFSETEAFF	TGCAGTGCTAGTCCGGGCAAGCGGGCGTTTTCGGAAACTGAAGCTTTCTTT
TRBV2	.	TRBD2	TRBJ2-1	CASTLAGGLNEQFF	TGTGCCAGCACGTTAGCGGGAGGGCTCAATGAGCAGTTCTTC
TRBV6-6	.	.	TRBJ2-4	CASSYSGVTDPNIQYF	TGTGCCAGCAGTTACTCGGGGGTGACAGACCCAAACATTCAGTACTTC
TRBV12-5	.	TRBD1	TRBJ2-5	CASKTAGQGVETQYF	TGTGCTAGTAAAACCGCGGGACAGGGTGTCGAGACCCAGTACTTC
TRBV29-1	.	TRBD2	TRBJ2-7	CSVSLGTIYEQYF	TGCAGCGTCAGTCTCGGGACTATCTACGAGCAGTACTTC
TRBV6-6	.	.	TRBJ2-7	CASSAVPAYEQYF	TGTGCCAGCAGCGCAGTCCCAGCTTACGAGCAGTACTTC
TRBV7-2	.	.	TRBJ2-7	CASSFRGTGSYEQYF	TGTGCCAGCAGCTTTAGGGGGACGGGCTCCTACGAGCAGTACTTC
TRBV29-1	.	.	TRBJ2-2	CSVEKGGGFTGELFF	TGCAGCGTTGAAAAAGGGGGTGGGTTCACCGGGGAGCTGTTTTTT
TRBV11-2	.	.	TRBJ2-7	CASSPSGPDPYEQYF	TGTGCCAGCAGCCCGAGTGGGCCAGACCCCTACGAGCAGTACTTC
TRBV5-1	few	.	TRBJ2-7	CASSLLIGSPYEQYF	TGCGCCAGCAGCTTGCTGATCGGTTCCCCCTACGAGCAGTACTTC
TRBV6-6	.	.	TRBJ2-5	CASSRPLTGLQETQYF	TGTGCCAGCAGCCGCCCCTTGACAGGACTTCAAGAGACCCAGTACTTC
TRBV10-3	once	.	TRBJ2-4	CAISESRNTHAKNIQYF	TGTGCCATCAGTGAGTCTAGGAACACACATGCCAAAAACATTCAGTACTTC
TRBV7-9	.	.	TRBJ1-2	CASSSSRGSGYTF	TGTGCCAGCAGCTCCAGTAGAGGGAGCGGCTACACCTTC
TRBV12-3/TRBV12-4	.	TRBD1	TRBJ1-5	CASSHRTGGRHQPQHF	TGTGCCAGCAGCCATCGGACAGGGGGTAGGCATCAGCCCCAGCATTTT
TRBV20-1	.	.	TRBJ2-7	CSAYSPQHGEQYF	TGCAGTGCTTATTCGCCCCAGCACGGCGAGCAGTACTTC
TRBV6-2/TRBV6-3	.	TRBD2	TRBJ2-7	CASSYSGTRFYEQYF	TGTGCCAGCAGCTATAGCGGGACTAGATTCTACGAGCAGTACTTC
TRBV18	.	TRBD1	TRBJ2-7	CASSPAGQGVYEQYF	TGTGCCAGCTCACCGGCGGGACAGGGCGTCTACGAGCAGTACTTC
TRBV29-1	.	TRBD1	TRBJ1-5	CSVEDGTGGNQPQHF	TGCAGCGTTGAAGACGGGACAGGGGGCAATCAGCCCCAGCATTTT
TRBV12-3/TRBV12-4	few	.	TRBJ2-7	CASRGTGTPGYEQYF	TGTGCCAGCAGGGGTACCGGGACCCCGGGCTACGAGCAGTACTTC
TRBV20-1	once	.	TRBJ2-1	CSARPRQREQFF	TGCAGTGCTAGACCCCGTCAGCGGGAGCAGTTCTTC
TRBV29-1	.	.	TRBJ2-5	CSVDRDQETRYF	TGCAGCGTTGACAGGGACCAAGAGACCCGGTACTTC
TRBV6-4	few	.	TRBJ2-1	CASSDSGGVRYNEQFF	TGTGCCAGCAGTGACTCAGGGGGAGTTAGGTACAATGAGCAGTTCTTC
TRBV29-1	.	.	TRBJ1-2	CSVTGTKNYGYTF	TGCAGCGTTACCGGGACGAAAAACTATGGCTACACCTTC
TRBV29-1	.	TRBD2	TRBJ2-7	CSVSPGAGEQYF	TGCAGCGTCTCGCCGGGAGCGGGAGAGCAGTACTTC
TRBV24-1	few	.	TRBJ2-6	CATRQNVAGANVLTF	TGTGCCACCAGGCAGAATGTAGCTGGGGCCAACGTCCTGACTTTC
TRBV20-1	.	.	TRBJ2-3	CSAKRTSTDTQYF	TGCAGTGCTAAGCGGACTAGCACAGATACGCAGTATTTT
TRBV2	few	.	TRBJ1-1	CASTKAGGTEAFF	TGTGCCAGCACCAAGGCGGGGGGCACTGAAGCTTTCTTT
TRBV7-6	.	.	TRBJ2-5	CALGVGETQYF	TGTGCCCTCGGCGTGGGGGAGACCCAGTACTTC
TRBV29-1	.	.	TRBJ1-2	CSVAPGAYGYTF	TGCAGCGTTGCTCCAGGGGCCTATGGCTACACCTTC
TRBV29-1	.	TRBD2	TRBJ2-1	CSAGLAGGPYNEQFF	TGCAGCGCCGGACTAGCGGGAGGTCCCTACAATGAGCAGTTCTTC
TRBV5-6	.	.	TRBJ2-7	CASSFKGTYEQYF	TGTGCCAGCAGCTTTAAGGGGACCTACGAGCAGTACTTC